This is a list of T cell receptor beta chains from one sample in a study of T cell responses to AZD1222 COVID-19 vaccine. TCRdb's copy holds only in-frame clones and misses some; the assay was immunoSEQ multiplex PCR. This table holds about 140,000 clones, 90% found once. The material sequenced was peripheral blood, taken 28 days after the second AZD1222 dose. The source is an adult who received the AZD1222 COVID-19 vaccine. Each CDR3 is given with its conserved first and last residue. A D gene is named only where the DNA matches it firmly. Size is omitted from some rows. Given values are once, few, many or a class for expanded clones.

cdr3_aa cdr3_nt j_call clone_size d_call v_call
CASSFQGSVVSTDTQYF TGCGCCAGCAGCTTTCAAGGGAGTGTGGTTAGCACAGATACGCAGTATTTT TRBJ2-3 NA NA TRBV5-1
CAWSPGGANYGYTF TGTGCCTGGAGTCCTGGGGGAGCTAACTATGGCTACACCTTC TRBJ1-2 NA NA TRBV30
CASSQVQYNEQFF TGTGCCAGCAGTCAGGTTCAGTACAATGAGCAGTTCTTC TRBJ2-1 NA NA TRBV2
CASSPPGPSPETQYF TGTGCCAGCAGCCCCCCGGGCCCTTCCCCAGAGACCCAGTACTTC TRBJ2-5 many NA TRBV9
CASSQVVIRGQSPLHF TGTGCCAGCAGCCAAGTGGTGATCCGGGGGCAATCACCCCTCCACTTT TRBJ1-6 once NA TRBV14
CASSYGTNQETQYF TGTGCCAGCAGTTATGGGACTAACCAAGAGACCCAGTACTTC TRBJ2-5 NA TRBD2 TRBV6-5
CASSPDRGTNTGELFF TGTGCCAGCTCACCAGACAGGGGAACGAACACCGGGGAGCTGTTTTTT TRBJ2-2 NA TRBD1 TRBV18
CASISVGTTLNYGYTF TGTGCCAGCATTTCTGTAGGGACAACACTTAACTATGGCTACACCTTC TRBJ1-2 once NA TRBV7-2
CASSLAGIWEKLFF TGTGCCAGCAGTTTAGCGGGGATCTGGGAAAAACTGTTTTTT TRBJ1-4 NA NA TRBV28
CASSQGQVQFF TGTGCCAGCAGCCAAGGCCAGGTACAGTTCTTC TRBJ2-1 NA NA TRBV3-1/TRBV3-2
CASSFTQGAEAFF TGTGCCAGCAGCTTCACTCAGGGGGCTGAAGCTTTCTTT TRBJ1-1 NA TRBD1 TRBV11-1
CASSYNGASDEQFF TGTGCCAGCAGTTACAACGGGGCCAGCGATGAGCAGTTCTTC TRBJ2-1 NA NA TRBV6-2/TRBV6-3
CASSKGLAGCLDTQYF TGTGCCAGCAGCAAGGGACTAGCGGGATGTTTAGATACGCAGTATTTT TRBJ2-3 once NA TRBV21-1
CASSLDRVRYF TGTGCCAGCAGCCTGGACAGGGTTCGGTACTTC TRBJ2-4 NA TRBD1 TRBV3-1/TRBV3-2
CATSRRFQETQYF TGTGCCACCAGTCGACGGTTCCAAGAGACCCAGTACTTC TRBJ2-5 NA NA TRBV24-1
CAWSSSAGLLSGPQHF TGTGCCTGGAGTAGTTCGGCAGGGCTCTTATCAGGGCCCCAGCATTTT TRBJ1-5 NA NA TRBV30
CASSWDRGRQETQYF TGCGCCAGCAGCTGGGATCGGGGCAGGCAAGAGACCCAGTACTTC TRBJ2-5 NA NA TRBV5-1
CAIGVTTINYEQYF TGTGCCATCGGGGTTACTACCATAAACTACGAGCAGTACTTC TRBJ2-7 NA NA TRBV10-3
CASSWGQGGSGNTIYF TGCGCCAGCAGCTGGGGACAGGGAGGTTCTGGAAACACCATATATTTT TRBJ1-3 NA TRBD1 TRBV5-1
CASSLRLLGSGNTIYF TGTGCCAGCAGTTTAAGACTCCTAGGGTCCGGAAACACCATATATTTT TRBJ1-3 once NA TRBV28
CASSPPGKGRSYEQYF TGTGCCAGCTCACCACCGGGTAAGGGGCGCTCCTACGAGCAGTACTTC TRBJ2-7 few NA TRBV18
CASSLPTGNTEAFF TGTGCCAGCAGCTTACCCACGGGGAACACTGAAGCTTTCTTT TRBJ1-1 NA NA TRBV7-9
CASSSTGTGGYTF TGTGCCAGCAGTTCGACAGGGACGGGTGGCTACACCTTC TRBJ1-2 NA TRBD1 TRBV6-5
CAGGADLSNQPQHF TGTGCCGGAGGGGCAGACCTTAGCAATCAGCCCCAGCATTTT TRBJ1-5 NA NA TRBV19
CASSKTYEQYF TGTGCCAGCAGCAAGACCTACGAGCAGTACTTC TRBJ2-7 NA NA TRBV6-6
CASSSPLGELFF TGTGCCAGCAGTTCCCCTCTCGGGGAGCTGTTTTTT TRBJ2-2 NA NA TRBV28
CASSEPRRSGANVLTF TGTGCCAGCAGTGAACCCCGGCGATCTGGGGCCAACGTCCTGACTTTC TRBJ2-6 NA NA TRBV6-1
CASRTLAPGNEQFF TGTGCCAGCAGGACGCTAGCCCCGGGCAATGAGCAGTTCTTC TRBJ2-1 NA NA TRBV2
CAISSPGQSLPNTEAFF TGTGCCATCAGTTCCCCGGGACAGAGCCTCCCGAACACTGAAGCTTTCTTT TRBJ1-1 NA TRBD1 TRBV10-3
CACYYTLVTPANYGYTF TGTGCCTGTTATTACACCCTCGTAACGCCAGCTAACTATGGCTACACCTTC TRBJ1-2 NA NA TRBV30
CASSPGKGGATNEKLFF TGTGCCAGTAGCCCCGGCAAGGGGGGTGCAACTAATGAAAAACTGTTTTTT TRBJ1-4 NA NA TRBV19
CASSRVSYEQYF TGCGCCAGCAGCAGGGTCTCCTACGAGCAGTACTTC TRBJ2-7 NA NA TRBV10-2
CASSQDTGNQPQHF TGTGCCAGCAGCCAAGATACAGGTAATCAGCCCCAGCATTTT TRBJ1-5 NA NA TRBV3-1/TRBV3-2
CASSHKLGLNNSPLHF TGCGCCAGCAGCCATAAGCTGGGGCTCAATAATTCACCCCTCCACTTT TRBJ1-6 NA NA TRBV4-3
CASSSSDRSYGYTF TGTGCCAGCAGTTCCTCGGACAGGTCCTATGGCTACACCTTC TRBJ1-2 NA TRBD1 TRBV28
CASSRRTDTQYF TGTGCCAGCAGTCGTAGGACGGATACGCAGTATTTT TRBJ2-3 NA NA TRBV2
CASSPGQLQYNSPLHF TGTGCCAGCAGCCCTGGACAGCTTCAGTATAATTCACCCCTCCACTTT TRBJ1-6 NA NA TRBV11-2
CASRWELNNEQFF TGCGCCAGCAGATGGGAACTGAACAATGAGCAGTTCTTC TRBJ2-1 NA NA TRBV5-1
CASSKCWQTIKDNTGELFF TGTGCCAGCAGCAAATGTTGGCAGACGATCAAGGATAACACCGGGGAGCTGTTTTTT TRBJ2-2 NA NA TRBV21-1
CASSLGYYEQYF TGTGCCAGCAGCTTGGGGTACTACGAGCAGTACTTC TRBJ2-7 NA NA TRBV5-8
CATSDFQGFSGELFF TGTGCCACCAGTGATTTCCAGGGGTTCAGCGGGGAGCTGTTTTTT TRBJ2-2 NA NA TRBV24-1